The rows below give T cell receptor beta chains drawn from one sample of a study of blood T cell repertoires in COVID-19. Sequencing was performed with immunoSEQ multiplex PCR; in TCRdb, only in-frame clones are kept and a portion is missing. The sample contains approximately 210,000 clones, around nine tenths of which appear only once. Material for sequencing was PBMCs or T cells enriched from blood (not recorded which). The receptors shown here come from a woman aged 50 to 65 with acute COVID-19. The conserved cysteine and the conserved F or W are not part of the CDR3 here. Each record gives: V gene, CDR3 protein.

V gene: TRBV19
CDR3 protein: ASSSPSQVNQPQH

V gene: TRBV12-3/TRBV12-4
CDR3 protein: ASSLHSTYEQY

V gene: TRBV9
CDR3 protein: ASSVGIPGGLAGEYNEQF

V gene: TRBV3-1/TRBV3-2
CDR3 protein: ASSQVASGETQY

V gene: TRBV7-3
CDR3 protein: ASRLAGGPVNEQF

V gene: TRBV2
CDR3 protein: ASGQDPNTEAF

V gene: TRBV18
CDR3 protein: ASSPTGGLNEKLF

V gene: TRBV5-1
CDR3 protein: ASSLVGLSGANVLT

V gene: TRBV7-9
CDR3 protein: ASSSTGNTEAF

V gene: TRBV9
CDR3 protein: ASSSHGGTGGQETQY

V gene: TRBV9
CDR3 protein: ASSIRDNYYGYT

V gene: TRBV28
CDR3 protein: ASSLTGHSYEQY

V gene: TRBV7-2
CDR3 protein: ASSTLADLYNEQF

V gene: TRBV5-1
CDR3 protein: ASSYGGAVYNEQF

V gene: TRBV28
CDR3 protein: ASSSSAGVSNQPQH

V gene: TRBV27
CDR3 protein: ASSLRWDRVSFYGYT

V gene: TRBV12-5
CDR3 protein: ASRGYT

V gene: TRBV27
CDR3 protein: ASSLWGTGGAPYGYT

V gene: TRBV19
CDR3 protein: ASTGGLSNQPQH

V gene: TRBV18
CDR3 protein: ASSPQGTGNTIY

V gene: TRBV27
CDR3 protein: ASSYRTSGRAFPDTQY

V gene: TRBV27
CDR3 protein: ASRRGGNTGELF

V gene: TRBV19
CDR3 protein: ASSTRRETNEQF